This T cell receptor beta chain was profiled in a study of cytomegalovirus exposure and HLA in healthy donors. Study-level background: An earlier analysis found some 100 million unique TCR beta sequences from around 180 million T cells. Study conclusions and caveats: Associated with cytomegalovirus, according to the listing, were 150 to 200 TCR beta chains. Later analysis showed TCR association rates varying by HLA locus, highest for DRB1 and lowest for HLA-C.

The germline V gene has CDR1 LNHDA and CDR2 SQIVND (reference sequence). V lost 7 bases and J lost 0, with 16 bases in between. The CDR3 is 16 amino acids. PCR involved 60 Vbeta and 13 Jbeta primers. Method: immunoSEQ multiplex PCR; TCRdb's copy keeps in-frame clones and lacks some. The table has some 76,000 clones, around 86% seen once. Regarding this clone: The target antigen is unknown.

Sequenced: PBMCs. This clonotype originated in a woman aged 25 to 39 in good health and CMV-seronegative. This sequence joins TRBV19 and TRBJ1-5; the D gene is possibly TRBD1 (6 bases). CDR3 residues: CASTEPGQSSNQPQHF. The CDR3 DNA reads TGTGCCAGTACCGAACCCGGACAGAGTAGCAATCAGCCCCAGCATTTT.